One and the same sample provided the 27 T cell receptor beta chains below, sequenced in a study of neurological immune-mediated disorders. TCRdb fed the 5' RACE reads into MiXCR, producing one record per CDR3 protein. The sample yields 80,000 or so distinct CDR3 sequences, approximately 10% seen once. The sample taken for sequencing was PBMCs. The source is a man over 45 in good health.

This clonotype occurred many times. The chain links TRBV7-3 to TRBJ1-1, with D perhaps matching TRBD1 (6 bases). The V end was cut by 5 bases, the J end by 1 base, with 8 bases between. Germline-derived CDR1 and CDR2 are SGHTA and FQGTGA. The CDR3 runs 13 residues. CDR3 amino acids: CASSEGGNTEAFF. CDR3 nucleotides: TGTGCCAGCAGCGAAGGGGGGAACACTGAAGCTTTCTTT.

This clonotype was observed at least ten times. V usage is TRBV12-3 or TRBV12-4 and J usage is TRBJ2-2, with 8 bases lining up with TRBD2. V dropped 0 bases and J dropped 5; count of bases not matched to a gene: 11. The CDR3 extends over 18 amino acids. CDR3 DNA sequence: TGTGCCAGCAGTTTAGCGTTAGGACTAGCAGAAGCGACCGGGGAGCTGTTTTTT. Protein sequence: CASSLALGLAEATGELFF.

This clonotype came up many times. The chain joins TRBV4-1 to TRBJ1-1; D is ambiguous. The CDR3 extends over 14 amino acids. Trimming cost V 1 base and J 0 bases, with 6 bases left between them. Germline loops: CDR1 MGHRA, CDR2 YSYEKL. The CDR3 here is CASSQGKVNTEAFF. DNA for the CDR3: TGCGCCAGCAGCCAAGGAAAAGTGAACACTGAAGCTTTCTTT.

The rearrangement joins TRBV7-2 to TRBJ1-6, with TRBD1 as a possible D gene (5 bases). The CDR3 totals 17 residues. Per the germline V gene, CDR1 is SGHTA and CDR2 is FQGNSA. The ends were cut back, 6 bases at V and 3 bases at J, with 18 bases in the middle. CDR3 residues: CASSRPGGGNYNSPLHF. The DNA of the CDR3 is TGTGCCAGCAGTCGTCCGGGGGGGGGGAACTATAATTCACCCCTCCACTTT.

This clonotype was counted at least ten times. The CDR3 sequence is CASSPPDRKNPSTDTQYF. Written as DNA, the CDR3 is TGTGCCAGCAGCCCCCCCGACAGGAAAAACCCTAGCACAGATACGCAGTATTTT. V is TRBV7-3 and J is TRBJ2-3; D is perhaps TRBD1 (6 bases). Trimming removed 5 bases at V and 0 bases at J, with 21 bases between. This CDR3 has 18 residues. The V gene's germline CDR1 is SGHTA and CDR2 FQGTGA.

This sequence joins TRBV28 and TRBJ2-7; TRBD1 matches 7 bases. The CDR3 has 14 residues. With V trimmed by 6 bases and J by 0 bases, 5 bases remained unmatched. Per germline, CDR1 MDHEN and CDR2 SYDVKM. The CDR3 DNA sequence: TGTGCCAGCAGCCGAGACAGGGTCTCCTACGAGCAGTACTTC. It codes for CASSRDRVSYEQYF.

In its sample, this clonotype was seen many times. The chain combines TRBV4-3 with TRBJ2-2, with TRBD1 matching over 7 bases. From germline, CDR1 is LGHNA and CDR2 YSLEER. J gave up 0 bases and V 4 bases, and 11 bases lay outside the gene matches. The CDR3 runs to 18 residues. The CDR3 DNA reads TGCGCCAGCAGCCCGCGCCCACAAGGGGGCGCGAACACCGGGGAGCTGTTTTTT. Translated, it gives CASSPRPQGGANTGELFF.

This clonotype showed up many times. This chain connects TRBV5-1 to TRBJ2-1; the D gene is possibly TRBD2 (6 bases). The CDR3 spans 14 residues. The germline gives CDR1 SGHRS, CDR2 YFSETQ. V lost 6 bases and J 0 bases, leaving 10 bases between the germline ends. The CDR3 loop reads CASTLTSSYNEQFF. The CDR3 bases are TGCGCCAGCACCCTGACTAGCTCCTACAATGAGCAGTTCTTC.

This clonotype was counted many times. The chain joins TRBV6-6 to TRBJ2-4, with D tentatively TRBD1 (6 bases). CDR1 and CDR2 (germline): MNHNY, SVGAGI (reference sequence). V was shortened by 6 bases and J by 1 base, with 16 bases between the two germline ends. The length of the CDR3 is 16 residues. CDR3 sequence (DNA): TGTGCCAGCAGACAGCAAGGCCAGGGGGCCAAAAACATTCAGTACTTC. Translation gives CASRQQGQGAKNIQYF.

This clonotype has ten or more counts. The chain joins TRBV27 to TRBJ2-7; a weak D match, TRBD1 (7 bases). In germline, CDR1 is MNHEY, CDR2 SMNVEV (reference sequence). The length of the CDR3 is 15 residues. V shed 6 bases and J shed 5 bases, with 20 bases lying between them. CDR3 coding DNA: TGTGCCAGCAGCCCATCCGCTGGAGGGGGCCACGAGCAGTACTTC. Protein sequence: CASSPSAGGGHEQYF.

This clonotype was seen ten or more times. This chain connects TRBV20-1 to TRBJ2-2; no clear D. CDR3 length: 15 amino acids. Per the germline V gene, CDR1 is DFQATT and CDR2 is SNEGSKA (reference sequence). Trimming removed 3 bases at V and 0 bases at J, with 11 bases between. The CDR3 DNA is TGCAGTGCTAGTCACCTCCAGTCGAACACCGGGGAGCTGTTTTTT. Its translation: CSASHLQSNTGELFF.

This clonotype was recorded many times. This chain uses TRBV6-6 with TRBJ2-3; TRBD1 is a possible D gene (6 bases). The ends were cut back, 7 bases at V and 0 bases at J, with 20 bases in the middle. This CDR3 spans 17 amino acids. CDR1 is MNHNY, CDR2 SVGAGI, per germline (reference sequence). The CDR3 DNA follows: TGTGCCAGCACCTCAACCCCCAGGGGTCCTAGCACAGATACGCAGTATTTT. This translates into CASTSTPRGPSTDTQYF.

Many counts were recorded for this clonotype. The CDR3 here is CASSVAGGREQFF. DNA of the CDR3: TGTGCCAGCAGCGTAGCCGGGGGGAGGGAGCAGTTCTTC. This sequence joins TRBV9 and TRBJ2-1; 7 bases fit TRBD2. The CDR3 extends over 13 amino acids. Germline trimming cut 0 bases from V and 10 bases from J; bases unmatched to any gene: 4. Germline V lookup: CDR1 SGDLS, CDR2 YYNGEE.

There are a few counts of this clonotype. CDR3 amino acids: CASSVEGHYTDTQYF. As DNA, the CDR3 is TGTGCCAGCAGCGTAGAGGGACACTACACAGATACGCAGTATTTT. The chain is built from TRBV9 and TRBJ2-3, with D maybe TRBD1 (6 bases). Germline CDR1 is SGDLS and CDR2 is YYNGEE. Trimming took off 0 bases at V and 2 bases at J, with 10 bases between the two ends. The CDR3 loop spans 15 amino acids.

This clonotype was observed at least ten times. The V call is TRBV5-1, the J call TRBJ1-6, with D tentatively TRBD1 (5 bases). Germline-derived CDR1 and CDR2 are SGHRS and YFSETQ. The CDR3 spans 14 residues. Deletions cut 1 base from V and 14 bases from J, with 16 bases between. CDR3 bases: TGCGCCAGCAGCTTGCTGCCCGGGGGAAATTCCCTCCACTTT. Translation: CASSLLPGGNSLHF.

This clonotype came up many times. The chain uses TRBV6-5 and TRBJ2-7; 9 bases align to TRBD1. Germline assignment: CDR1 MNHEY and CDR2 SVGAGI. The CDR3 has 16 amino acids. J lost 5 bases, V lost 5 bases, and 13 bases had no gene match. This CDR3 reads CASSQNPGTGLDEQYF. CDR3 coding DNA: TGTGCCAGCAGTCAGAACCCCGGGACAGGGTTAGACGAGCAGTACTTC.

This clonotype was seen ten or more times. V usage is TRBV12-3 or TRBV12-4 and J usage is TRBJ1-5; no firm D call. The V and J ends lost 3 bases and 9 bases respectively, with 15 bases between them. The CDR3 is 14 amino acids. This chain's CDR3 is CASSLGGVTSPQHF. CDR3 sequence (DNA): TGTGCCAGCAGTTTGGGTGGGGTTACTTCGCCCCAGCATTTT.

This clonotype was seen at least ten times. The CDR3 loop reads CASSLRVDYREQYF. CDR3 nucleotide sequence: TGTGCCAGCAGTTTACGGGTCGATTATCGCGAGCAGTACTTC. The J gene is TRBJ2-7, the V gene TRBV27; D remains unclear. The CDR3 loop spans 14 amino acids. Germline V gene lookup returns CDR1 MNHEY and CDR2 SMNVEV (reference sequence). V was cut by 2 bases and J by 6 bases, with 14 bases left in between.

This clonotype was found many times. The CDR3 DNA follows: TGTGCCAGCAGCCATGATGGGGGGACAGATACGCAGTATTTT. This gives the protein CASSHDGGTDTQYF. The chain employs TRBV11-2 and TRBJ2-3, with D maybe TRBD2 (6 bases). Germline lookup yields CDR1 SGHAT and CDR2 FQNNGV. This CDR3 is 14 amino acids long. V gave up 5 bases and J gave up 3 bases, with 12 bases separating them.

This chain connects TRBV3-1 to TRBJ2-1; TRBD2 matches at 8 bases. The CDR3 loop spans 17 amino acids. Looked up from germline, CDR1 is LGHDT and CDR2 is YNNKEL (reference sequence). Unmatched junction bases numbered 14, after V lost 5 bases and J lost 5 bases. The CDR3, as DNA: TGTGCCAGCAGCACAACGGCCAGGACTAGCACTAACAATGAGCAGTTCTTC. This sequence encodes CASSTTARTSTNNEQFF.

The chain employs TRBV7-9 and TRBJ2-7; TRBD1 might be the D (5 bases). CDR3 size: 14 residues. Germline-derived CDR1 and CDR2 are SEHNR and FQNEAQ (reference sequence). V was trimmed by 1 base and J by 0 bases, leaving 7 bases between them. The CDR3 coding sequence is TGTGCCAGCAGCTTAGGGACATACTCCTACGAGCAGTACTTC. It translates to CASSLGTYSYEQYF.

This clonotype was counted ten times or more. This chain joins TRBV4-1 and TRBJ1-5; no clear D gene. Germline CDR1 is MGHRA and CDR2 is YSYEKL. Trimming pared 1 base from V and 0 bases from J, leaving 7 bases between. The CDR3 covers 15 residues. In DNA form, the CDR3 reads TGCGCCAGCAGCCAAGGGGCTAATAGCAATCAGCCCCAGCATTTT. Amino acid sequence: CASSQGANSNQPQHF.

This clonotype was observed many times. This rearrangement joins TRBV20-1 to TRBJ2-5, with D possibly matching TRBD1 (5 bases). Trimming shortened V by 6 bases and J by 5 bases, and 10 bases separated the two germline ends. CDR1 DFQATT and CDR2 SNEGSKA come from the germline V gene (reference sequence). The CDR3 contains 11 residues. CDR3 sequence: CSARPGETQYF. The CDR3 DNA reads TGCAGTGCGAGACCAGGGGAGACCCAGTACTTC.

This clonotype was seen repeatedly, ten times or more. This chain links TRBV29-1 with TRBJ2-1; 10 nucleotides match TRBD2. The V gene end was trimmed by 8 bases and the J gene end by 7 bases; junction bases not matched to a gene: 14. The length of the CDR3 is 15 residues. Germline V CDR1 and CDR2: SQVTM, ANQGSEA. CDR3 in DNA: TGCAGCTTCCGTCCCTCAGCGGGGGGGCCGAATGAGCAGTTCTTC. Its translation: CSFRPSAGGPNEQFF.

This clonotype was seen at least ten times. CDR3 sequence (DNA): TGTGCCAGCAGCCAAGGACAGGGGGCGAAGACCCAGTACTTC. Its protein product is CASSQGQGAKTQYF. The gene calls are TRBV3-1 and TRBJ2-5, with 10 bases aligning to TRBD1. The CDR3 contains 14 residues. Germline loops: CDR1 LGHDT, CDR2 YNNKEL (reference sequence). J was trimmed by 6 bases and V by 1 base; bases with no gene match: 2.

This clonotype was seen ten or more times. The rearrangement uses TRBV7-2 and TRBJ2-5; D assignment may be TRBD1 or TRBD2 (5 bases each). The CDR3 covers 16 residues. Trimming shortened V by 4 bases and J by 5 bases, and 20 bases separated the two germline ends. Germline loops: CDR1 SGHTA, CDR2 FQGNSA. The CDR3 coding sequence is TGTGCCAGCAGCTACCCCTCCGGGACCCTCAAGGAGACCCAGTACTTC. Protein sequence: CASSYPSGTLKETQYF.

This clonotype occurred many times. The V and J genes are TRBV11-3 and TRBJ2-7; D unclear. Trimming shortened V by 5 bases and J by 3 bases, and 11 bases separated the two germline ends. CDR1 is SGHNT, CDR2 YENEEA, per germline. The CDR3 length is 13 residues. The CDR3 DNA is TGTGCCAGCAGCCGTCTTACCGGCTACGAGCAGTACTTC. Translating it yields CASSRLTGYEQYF.